This note documents a single T cell receptor beta chain sequence. No antigen is known for it. 5'RACE, which relied on constant-segment primers, yielded TCR alpha and TCR beta cDNA libraries carrying sample barcodes and UMIs. TCRdb re-derived calls from the 5' RACE reads in MiXCR, one entry per CDR3 protein. Here the sample spans a few hundred thousand distinct CDR3 sequences, 8.5% to 9.5% being singletons. The sample comes from a study of T-cell memory formation after mild COVID-19. Study observations and caveats: Clones that contracted from day 15 to 85 were balanced CD4/CD8, while later expanders leaned CD4+. Clones that contracted clustered mainly in CM and EM if CD4+ and in EMRA if CD8+. Among clones peaking at day 37 in the second wave, SARS-CoV-2 specificity remained unconfirmed.

Deletions cut 6 bases from V and 5 bases from J, with 18 bases between. CDR3 length: 15 residues. The clonotype was recovered from a man aged 18 to 35 who had mild COVID-19 (a few samples of this study predate the infection). Cell type and time point are not known. Sequenced sample: PBMCs or a T cell subset sorted from them (not recorded which). The rearrangement joins TRBV12-3 or TRBV12-4 to TRBJ2-3; D remains unclear. The CDR3 bases are TGTGCCAGCAGAAGCAGGACCCTCTCGGGAGATACGCAGTATTTT. Translating gives CASRSRTLSGDTQYF.